The 29 T cell receptor beta chains given below trace back to one sample, sequenced in a study of TIL therapy for anti-PD-1-resistant metastatic lung cancer. The time point here: pre-treatment sample, taken before nivolumab and TIL therapy. The libraries were made with immunoSEQ v3. Using immunoSEQ multiplex PCR, the repertoire was profiled, and TCRdb retains in-frame clones only, with some absent. The sample contains just under 60,000 clones, around 63% of which appear only once. The sequences come from blood, collected at baseline. All receptors derive from a person between 30 and 79 years old with non-small cell lung cancer.

This clone was picked up many times. This chain connects TRBV7-2 to TRBJ1-6; 8 bases are shared with TRBD1. CDR1 is SGHTA, CDR2 FQGNSA, per germline. Trimming cost V 2 bases and J 6 bases; bases outside gene matches: 6. The CDR3 contains 16 residues. The CDR3 nucleotides are TGTGCCAGCAGCTTATTTCAGGGGGCGGTTAATTCACCCCTCCACTTT. Translating gives CASSLFQGAVNSPLHF.

V and J are TRBV7-9 and TRBJ1-1; D ambiguous. CDR3 length: 12 amino acids. The V gene's germline CDR1 is SEHNR and CDR2 FQNEAQ (reference sequence). V gave up 1 base and J gave up 3 bases, with 3 bases separating them. In DNA form, the CDR3 reads TGTGCCAGCAGCTTAGAGTACACTGAAGCTTTCTTT. Its protein product is CASSLEYTEAFF.

The chain couples TRBV7-9 to TRBJ2-5; TRBD2 matches 8 bases. The CDR3 spans 14 residues. The V gene's germline CDR1 is SEHNR and CDR2 FQNEAQ (reference sequence). The V segment lost 5 bases and the J segment 4 bases; nucleotides outside the gene matches: 6. CDR3 in DNA: TGTGCCAGCAGCCCGAGCGGGAGCCGAGAGACCCAGTACTTC. It encodes CASSPSGSRETQYF.

In its sample, this clone was seen a few times. The chain links TRBV2 to TRBJ2-7, with a possible D match to TRBD1 (6 bases). The CDR3 covers 12 residues. The V gene's germline CDR1 is SNHLY and CDR2 FYNNEI. The V gene lost 3 bases and the J gene lost 6 bases, with 9 bases spanning the gap. CDR3: CASSEYRAEQYF. The CDR3 DNA follows: TGTGCCAGCAGTGAGTACAGGGCCGAGCAGTACTTC.

This chain joins TRBV6-1 and TRBJ2-7; 7 nucleotides match TRBD2. The CDR3 is made up of 13 amino acids. V lost 7 bases to trimming and J lost 7 bases; unmatched junction nucleotides: 10. The V gene's germline CDR1 is MNHNS and CDR2 SASEGT. The CDR3 sequence: CASTLGGGFEQYF. CDR3 in DNA: TGTGCCAGCACCTTGGGCGGGGGTTTTGAGCAGTACTTC.

This clone was seen only a few times. This chain connects TRBV4-1 to TRBJ1-1; D is undetermined. The CDR3 is 14 residues long. V was clipped by 1 base and J by 11 bases, with 17 bases between them. CDR1 and CDR2 from the germline V gene are MGHRA and YSYEKL. Here the CDR3 DNA reads TGCGCCAGCAGCCAAGCCGGAGGCCTATTCGGTGCTTTCTTT. Translated, it gives CASSQAGGLFGAFF.

The V and J genes are TRBV27 and TRBJ2-4; no clear D. From germline, CDR1 is MNHEY and CDR2 SMNVEV (reference sequence). The CDR3 has 11 amino acids. The ends were cut back, 8 bases at V and 9 bases at J, with 11 bases in the middle. In nucleotides, the CDR3 is TGTGCCAGCGCGCAGTTTGGCATTCAGTACTTC. Its translation is CASAQFGIQYF.

The chain combines TRBV7-6 with TRBJ2-7; the D gene could be TRBD1 or TRBD2 (7 bases each). The CDR3 loop spans 15 amino acids. Trimming shortened V by 2 bases and J by 4 bases, and 15 bases separated the two germline ends. CDR1 is SGHVS and CDR2 is FNYEAQ in the germline V gene. CDR3 region: CASSLMTGREYEQYF. Here the CDR3 DNA reads TGTGCCAGCAGCTTAATGACAGGGAGGGAGTACGAGCAGTACTTC.

The V and J genes are TRBV25-1 and TRBJ2-5, with 8 nucleotides matching TRBD1. Germline V gene sequence: CDR1 MGHDK, CDR2 SYGVNS. The J segment lost 5 bases and the V segment lost 6 bases, leaving 5 bases of the junction unmatched. This CDR3 has 13 residues. The CDR3 nucleotides read TGTGCCAGCAGGGACAGGGTTTTGGAGACCCAGTACTTC. This encodes CASRDRVLETQYF.

This CDR3 reads CASSQDLEETQYF. CDR3 nucleotides: TGTGCCAGCAGCCAAGATTTGGAAGAGACCCAGTACTTC. The J gene is TRBJ2-5, the V gene TRBV14; D gene uncertain. The germline V gene has CDR1 SGHDN and CDR2 FVKESK. CDR3 length: 13 amino acids. V was trimmed by 0 bases and J by 3 bases, leaving 5 bases between them.

The table lists this clone with a few counts. This chain connects TRBV7-2 to TRBJ1-2; D unresolved. The CDR3 has 15 amino acids. From germline, CDR1 is SGHTA and CDR2 FQGNSA. Trimming cost V 5 bases and J 0 bases, with 13 bases left between them. The CDR3, as DNA: TGTGCCAGCAGCCCCTCGGGCACCTCTAACTATGGCTACACCTTC. This sequence encodes CASSPSGTSNYGYTF.

The chain joins TRBV5-6 to TRBJ2-7; the match to TRBD2 covers 7 bases. Trimming took 0 bases from V and 9 from J; bases not matched to a gene: 9. Germline V gene data show CDR1 as SGHDT and CDR2 as YYEEEE. The CDR3 has 14 amino acids. The CDR3 DNA follows: TGTGCCAGCAGCTTGGTCGGCGGGGGAACAGGGCAGTACTTC. Translating gives CASSLVGGGTGQYF. Full variable domain (rest looked up from reference TRBV5-6 and TRBJ2-7): DAGVTQSPTHLIKTRGQQVTLRCSPKSGHDTVSWYQQALGQGPQFIFQYYEEEERQRGNFPDRFSGHQFPNYSSELNVNALLLGDSALYLCASSLVGGGTGQYFGPGTRLTVT.

This chain uses TRBV5-1 with TRBJ2-3; no clear D gene. Germline V CDR1 and CDR2: SGHRS, YFSETQ. Trimming took 4 bases from V and 4 from J, leaving 10 bases between them. This CDR3 is 13 amino acids long. This CDR3 reads CASSRDTSDTQYF. The CDR3, as DNA: TGCGCCAGCAGCCGTGACACCTCAGATACGCAGTATTTT.

The V and J genes are TRBV29-1 and TRBJ1-1; D uncertain. V lost 4 bases and J 4 bases, leaving 13 bases between the germline ends. CDR3 length: 13 amino acids. CDR1 SQVTM and CDR2 ANQGSEA come from the germline V gene. The CDR3 bases are TGCAGCGTTGCTCGGTTGCTGGGCACTGAAGCTTTCTTT. Translation gives CSVARLLGTEAFF.

This clone appeared a single time. The chain couples TRBV5-1 to TRBJ2-7, with D perhaps matching TRBD1 or TRBD2 (7 bases each). V gave up 4 bases and J gave up 7 bases, with 18 bases separating them. Looked up from germline, CDR1 is SGHRS and CDR2 is YFSETQ. This CDR3 spans 14 amino acids. The CDR3 spells CASSRQGWEGEQYF. In DNA form, the CDR3 reads TGCGCCAGCAGCAGACAGGGTTGGGAGGGGGAGCAGTACTTC.

V gene TRBV29-1 combines with J gene TRBJ2-3; possible D gene TRBD1, 6 bases. CDR3 size: 13 residues. V was pared by 7 bases and J by 2 bases, with 13 bases between. Germline V gene sequence: CDR1 SQVTM, CDR2 ANQGSEA. The CDR3 here is CSAVDSFTDTQYF. CDR3 nucleotides: TGCAGCGCCGTGGACAGTTTCACAGATACGCAGTATTTT.

CDR3 in amino acids: CASSREGEGGYTF. DNA for the CDR3: TGCGCCAGCAGCCGAGAGGGGGAAGGAGGCTACACCTTC. This chain joins TRBV5-1 and TRBJ1-2, with D possibly being TRBD1 (6 bases). V shed 4 bases and J shed 8 bases, with 15 bases lying between them. This CDR3 contains 13 residues. Germline V lookup: CDR1 SGHRS, CDR2 YFSETQ.

This rearrangement joins TRBV18 to TRBJ1-5; 10 bases fit TRBD1. CDR3 size: 15 residues. Germline CDR1 is KGHSH and CDR2 is LQKENI. The V segment lost 5 bases and the J segment 6 bases; nucleotides outside the gene matches: 7. CDR3 region: CASSAGTGAIQPQHF. The CDR3 region has the DNA TGTGCCAGCTCAGCCGGGACAGGGGCTATTCAGCCCCAGCATTTT. The whole variable domain, filled in from reference TRBV18 and TRBJ1-5, reads NAGVMQNPRHLVRRRGQEARLRCSPMKGHSHVYWYRQLPEEGLKFMVYLQKENIIDESGMPKERFSAEFPKEGPSILRIQQVVRGDSAAYFCASSAGTGAIQPQHFGDGTRLSIL.

The chain recombines TRBV6-5 with TRBJ1-5; D call uncertain. V was cut by 6 bases and J by 0 bases, with 12 bases left in between. Germline V gene data show CDR1 as MNHEY and CDR2 as SVGAGI. The CDR3 is 15 amino acids. The CDR3 protein is CASSPLPDSNQPQHF. CDR3 DNA: TGTGCCAGCAGCCCGCTGCCGGATAGCAATCAGCCCCAGCATTTT.

V and J are TRBV7-6 and TRBJ1-3, with D possibly being TRBD1 (5 bases). This CDR3 spans 17 amino acids. V was trimmed by 0 bases and J by 3 bases, leaving 15 bases between them. Germline V gives CDR1 SGHVS, CDR2 FNYEAQ. CDR3 DNA: TGTGCCAGCAGCTTAGCCGGCGGGGCTAACAGTGGAAACACCATATATTTT. This encodes CASSLAGGANSGNTIYF.

The chain carries TRBV7-2 and TRBJ1-1, with D tentatively TRBD1 (5 bases). This CDR3 region has 14 residues. Germline CDR1 SGHTA, CDR2 FQGNSA. The V gene lost 1 base and the J gene lost 2 bases, with 8 bases spanning the gap. The CDR3 region is CASSLGGSNTEAFF. DNA for the CDR3: TGTGCCAGCAGCTTAGGGGGCAGCAACACTGAAGCTTTCTTT. Drawing the rest from reference TRBV7-2 and TRBJ1-1, the complete variable domain is GAGVSQSPSNKVTEKGKDVELRCDPISGHTALYWYRQSLGQGLEFLIYFQGNSAPDKSGLPSDRFSAERTGGSVSTLTIQRTQQEDSAVYLCASSLGGSNTEAFFGQGTRLTVV.

The gene calls are TRBV11-2 and TRBJ2-7; tentative D call: TRBD2 (6 bases). Trimming pared 5 bases from V and 1 base from J, leaving 9 bases between. The CDR3 totals 13 residues. The germline V gene has CDR1 SGHAT and CDR2 FQNNGV. The CDR3 DNA is TGTGCCAGCAGCAGCGGAGGGTCCTACGAGCAGTACTTC. The encoded protein is CASSSGGSYEQYF. The entire variable domain, with the rest obtained from reference TRBV11-2 and TRBJ2-7, is as follows: EAGVAQSPRYKIIEKRQSVAFWCNPISGHATLYWYQQILGQGPKLLIQFQNNGVVDDSQLPKDRFSAERLKGVDSTLKIQPAKLEDSAVYLCASSSGGSYEQYFGPGTRLTVT.

The chain employs TRBV7-2 and TRBJ2-5; D is uncertain. The CDR3 totals 11 residues. Trimming left V 5 bases short and J 7 bases short, with 8 bases between. CDR1 is SGHTA and CDR2 is FQGNSA in the germline V gene. CDR3 region: CASSTMGTQYF. CDR3 nucleotide sequence: TGTGCCAGCAGCACGATGGGGACCCAGTACTTC.

The V call is TRBV2, the J call TRBJ1-4; D remains unclear. Germline V lookup: CDR1 SNHLY, CDR2 FYNNEI. V was shortened by 6 bases and J by 4 bases, with 6 bases between the two germline ends. CDR3 length: 12 residues. CDR3 protein: CASRFYNEKLFF. The CDR3, as DNA: TGTGCCAGCAGGTTTTATAATGAAAAACTGTTTTTT.

This chain joins TRBV11-2 and TRBJ2-2; D is uncertain. The V end was cut by 7 bases, the J end by 9 bases, with 15 bases between. The germline V gene has CDR1 SGHAT and CDR2 FQNNGV. The CDR3 has 13 residues. CDR3 in DNA: TGTGCCAGCACGGATCTCCCAAGCAGGGAGCTGTTTTTT. Protein sequence: CASTDLPSRELFF. The full variable domain, completed using reference TRBV11-2 and TRBJ2-2, is EAGVAQSPRYKIIEKRQSVAFWCNPISGHATLYWYQQILGQGPKLLIQFQNNGVVDDSQLPKDRFSAERLKGVDSTLKIQPAKLEDSAVYLCASTDLPSRELFFGEGSRLTVL.

V is TRBV10-1 and J is TRBJ2-1; 12 positions match TRBD2. The germline V gene has CDR1 WNHNN and CDR2 SYGVQD (reference sequence). Trimming removed 5 bases from V and 6 bases from J; junction bases left unmatched: 8. This CDR3 has 16 amino acids. The CDR3 loop reads CASSRPGLAGRNEQFF. The CDR3 coding sequence is TGCGCCAGCAGTCGACCGGGACTAGCGGGTCGCAATGAGCAGTTCTTC.

This chain joins TRBV10-1 and TRBJ2-7; D gene ambiguous. Per the germline V gene, CDR1 is WNHNN and CDR2 is SYGVQD (reference sequence). This CDR3 region has 15 residues. Trimming cost V 3 bases and J 5 bases, with 17 bases left between them. The CDR3 is CASSDEDLGADEQYF. The CDR3 DNA reads as TGCGCCAGCAGTGACGAAGACCTGGGTGCGGACGAGCAGTACTTC.

J is TRBJ2-7 and V is TRBV30; TRBD2 is a possible D gene (6 bases). Germline CDR1 reads GTSNPN; CDR2 reads SVGIG (reference sequence). Trimming pared 5 bases from V and 3 bases from J, leaving 14 bases between. This CDR3 is built from 13 residues. The CDR3 loop reads CAWGKEGLYEQYF. CDR3 in DNA: TGTGCCTGGGGGAAGGAGGGGCTCTACGAGCAGTACTTC.

The chain couples TRBV30 to TRBJ2-2; maybe TRBD1 (6 bases). The germline V and J ends were trimmed by 0 bases and 7 bases, with 6 bases remaining between them. The CDR3 spans 12 residues. The germline V gene has CDR1 GTSNPN and CDR2 SVGIG (reference sequence). The DNA for the CDR3 is TGTGCCTGGAGTGTAGGGGGCGGGGAGCTGTTTTTT. Its translation is CAWSVGGGELFF.